What follows are 32 T cell receptor beta chains derived from one specimen sequenced in a study of OX40 agonist ivuxolimab in advanced cancers. Using immunoSEQ multiplex PCR, the repertoire was profiled, and TCRdb retains in-frame clones only, with some absent. The repertoire consists of about 70,000 clones, with approximately 86% occurring once and the leading ten covering about 2.1%. Source: CD4+ or CD8+ T cells sorted from blood, taken in a trial of the OX40 agonist ivuxolimab. These TCRs come from an adult with an advanced solid tumor such as melanoma, head and neck, liver or kidney cancer.

The chain recombines TRBV5-1 with TRBJ2-5; 7 positions match TRBD1. CDR1 is SGHRS and CDR2 is YFSETQ in the germline V gene. This CDR3 has 14 amino acids. V gave up 6 bases and J gave up 1 base; unmatched junction bases: 6. CDR3 DNA: TGCGCCAGCACCGAGGGGGCGCGCCAAGAGACCCAGTACTTC. Protein: CASTEGARQETQYF.

The chain recombines TRBV18 with TRBJ1-5; no clear D. CDR1 KGHSH and CDR2 LQKENI come from the germline V gene. This CDR3 spans 14 amino acids. Trimming removed 6 bases at V and 3 bases at J, with 12 bases between. CDR3 in amino acids: CASSGVGSNQPQHF. The DNA of the CDR3 is TGTGCCAGCTCCGGGGTGGGATCCAATCAGCCCCAGCATTTT. Full variable domain (rest looked up from reference TRBV18 and TRBJ1-5): NAGVMQNPRHLVRRRGQEARLRCSPMKGHSHVYWYRQLPEEGLKFMVYLQKENIIDESGMPKERFSAEFPKEGPSILRIQQVVRGDSAAYFCASSGVGSNQPQHFGDGTRLSIL.

V usage is TRBV27 and J usage is TRBJ1-5; D unresolved. The CDR3 consists of 13 residues. Trimming took 5 bases from V and 5 from J, leaving 10 bases between them. Per germline, CDR1 MNHEY and CDR2 SMNVEV (reference sequence). CDR3 residues: CASSRLDDQPQHF. The CDR3 DNA is TGTGCCAGCAGTCGGCTTGACGATCAGCCCCAGCATTTT.

The chain combines TRBV21-1 with TRBJ1-2; the table calls TRBD1, which could not be checked here. TRBV21-1 is marked as a pseudogene. CDR3 length equals 16 residues. The CDR3 DNA reads as TGTGCCAGCAGCAAAGGGTCCGGGACAGGGGTGGCTGGCTACACCTTC. The encoded protein is CASSKGSGTGVAGYTF.

The chain uses TRBV4-2 and TRBJ2-2; D uncertain. V lost 0 bases and J 5 bases, leaving 13 bases between the germline ends. CDR3 size: 16 residues. Germline loops: CDR1 LGHNA, CDR2 YNFKEQ. CDR3 residues: CASSQDFQRRTGELFF. The CDR3 DNA sequence: TGTGCCAGCAGCCAAGATTTTCAGCGCCGGACCGGGGAGCTGTTTTTT.

The chain links TRBV5-1 to TRBJ1-2; D is perhaps TRBD1 (6 bases). Germline V lookup: CDR1 SGHRS, CDR2 YFSETQ. The CDR3 is made up of 14 amino acids. V gave up 0 bases and J gave up 4 bases, with 10 bases separating them. The CDR3 sequence is CASSLEGGGYGYTF. CDR3 in DNA: TGCGCCAGCAGCTTGGAAGGGGGAGGCTATGGCTACACCTTC.

V is TRBV6-1 and J is TRBJ2-2; 7 bases are shared with TRBD1. J lost 4 bases, V lost 2 bases, and 4 bases had no gene match. The CDR3 runs to 15 residues. From germline, CDR1 is MNHNS and CDR2 SASEGT. CDR3 protein: CASSELAGGTGELFF. The DNA for the CDR3 is TGTGCCAGCAGTGAATTAGCAGGGGGCACCGGGGAGCTGTTTTTT.

The V gene is TRBV28, the J gene TRBJ1-4; 8 nucleotides line up with TRBD1. This CDR3 is built from 14 residues. Germline CDR1 and CDR2: MDHEN and SYDVKM. With V trimmed by 4 bases and J by 6 bases, 4 bases remained unmatched. This CDR3 is CASSYQGADEKLFF. Here the CDR3 DNA reads TGTGCCAGCAGTTACCAGGGGGCAGATGAAAAACTGTTTTTT.

The rearrangement links TRBV28 to TRBJ1-2; a weak D match, TRBD1 (5 bases). V was cut by 3 bases and J by 2 bases, with 16 bases left in between. This CDR3 region has 16 residues. Germline V gene data show CDR1 as MDHEN and CDR2 as SYDVKM. CDR3 protein: CASSLLLGGPNYGYTF. Here the CDR3 DNA reads TGTGCCAGCAGTTTGCTCTTGGGGGGACCGAACTATGGCTACACCTTC.

The chain recombines TRBV28 with TRBJ1-4; maybe TRBD1 (5 bases). V shed 3 bases and J shed 7 bases, with 12 bases lying between them. The CDR3 sequence is 14 residues long. The germline CDR1 and CDR2 sequences are MDHEN and SYDVKM. The CDR3 spells CASSLTDRFEKLFF. The CDR3 DNA sequence: TGTGCCAGCAGTTTGACAGATCGTTTTGAAAAACTGTTTTTT.

V is TRBV10-3 and J is TRBJ1-2; TRBD1 matches at 9 bases. J gave up 0 bases and V 10 bases, and 9 bases lay outside the gene matches. CDR1 and CDR2 from the germline V gene are ENHRY and SYGVKD. The CDR3 covers 15 residues. In DNA, the CDR3 is TGTGCCACCACCGGGACAGGGAGAGCTAACTATGGCTACACCTTC. This sequence encodes CATTGTGRANYGYTF.

The V and J genes are TRBV5-8 and TRBJ2-5; 8 positions agree with TRBD1. The CDR3 sequence is 15 residues long. V dropped 4 bases and J dropped 5; count of bases not matched to a gene: 10. Germline values: CDR1 SGHTS, CDR2 YDEGEE. Here the CDR3 reads CASSTEGQGVETQYF. In nucleotides, the CDR3 is TGTGCCAGCAGCACCGAAGGACAGGGTGTGGAGACCCAGTACTTC. The full variable domain, completed using reference TRBV5-8 and TRBJ2-5, is EAGVTQSPTHLIKTRGQQATLRCSPISGHTSVYWYQQALGLGLQFLLWYDEGEERNRGNFPPRFSGRQFPNYSSELNVNALELEDSALYLCASSTEGQGVETQYFGPGTRLLVL.

Here the CDR3 reads CASSVVAGDGYTF. The CDR3 DNA is TGTGCCAGCAGCGTAGTGGCAGGGGATGGCTACACCTTC. The chain is built from TRBV9 and TRBJ1-2; D is possibly TRBD1 (6 bases). The CDR3 runs to 13 residues. Trimming removed 0 bases from V and 6 bases from J, with 9 bases in between. Looked up from germline, CDR1 is SGDLS and CDR2 is YYNGEE. Full variable domain (rest looked up from reference TRBV9 and TRBJ1-2): DSGVTQTPKHLITATGQRVTLRCSPRSGDLSVYWYQQSLDQGLQFLIQYYNGEERAKGNILERFSAQQFPDLHSELNLSSLELGDSALYFCASSVVAGDGYTFGSGTRLTVV.

The V and J genes are TRBV5-1 and TRBJ2-3, with no clear D. V was trimmed by 4 bases and J by 0 bases, leaving 3 bases between them. This CDR3 has 12 residues. Germline V CDR1 and CDR2: SGHRS, YFSETQ. Written as DNA, the CDR3 is TGCGCCAGCAGCGATAGCACAGATACGCAGTATTTT. It encodes CASSDSTDTQYF.

The CDR3 loop is CASSLAPHKRGDTEAFF. CDR3 nucleotide sequence: TGTGCCAGCAGTTTAGCCCCCCACAAGAGGGGAGACACTGAAGCTTTCTTT. The chain carries TRBV28 and TRBJ1-1; D is possibly TRBD1 (5 bases). Germline V gives CDR1 MDHEN, CDR2 SYDVKM. The CDR3 has 17 residues. V was trimmed by 2 bases and J by 3 bases, leaving 19 bases between them.

The chain is built from TRBV28 and TRBJ2-7; 8 bases match TRBD2. The CDR3 has 15 residues. J gave up 3 bases and V 4 bases, and 8 bases lay outside the gene matches. The germline V gene encodes CDR1 MDHEN and CDR2 SYDVKM. This CDR3 is CASSSGVAGHYEQYF. CDR3 DNA sequence: TGTGCCAGCAGTTCCGGGGTAGCGGGGCACTACGAGCAGTACTTC. The full variable domain, in which reference TRBV28 and TRBJ2-7 provide the parts outside the CDR3, is DVKVTQSSRYLVKRTGEKVFLECVQDMDHENMFWYRQDPGLGLRLIYFSYDVKMKEKGDIPEGYSVSREKKERFSLILESASTNQTSMYLCASSSGVAGHYEQYFGPGTRLTVT.

This clone was detected only once. The chain recombines TRBV28 with TRBJ2-6; D is ambiguous. The CDR3 runs to 13 residues. The V gene's germline CDR1 is MDHEN and CDR2 SYDVKM. V was cut by 10 bases and J by 2 bases, with 9 bases left in between. The CDR3 sequence is CATLITGANVLTF. As DNA, the CDR3 is TGTGCCACCCTTATAACTGGGGCCAACGTCCTGACTTTC.

The V gene is TRBV18, the J gene TRBJ2-3, with D tentatively TRBD1 or TRBD2 (5 bases each). Germline loops: CDR1 KGHSH, CDR2 LQKENI. V lost 4 bases and J lost 1, with 15 bases in between. The CDR3 sequence is 16 residues long. DNA of the CDR3: TGTGCCAGCTCACGGGTAGGGGACGTTGGCACAGATACGCAGTATTTT. This sequence encodes CASSRVGDVGTDTQYF.

The sample holds one count of this clone. The chain joins TRBV28 to TRBJ2-5; 10 nucleotides line up with TRBD1. In germline, CDR1 is MDHEN, CDR2 SYDVKM. The CDR3 loop spans 19 amino acids. The ends lost 4 bases at V and 0 bases at J; junction bases unmatched: 14. The CDR3 coding sequence is TGTGCCAGCAGTTACGGGACAGGGGAAACAAATTTGTACCAAGAGACCCAGTACTTC. Translated, it gives CASSYGTGETNLYQETQYF.

Comments on this clone: Relative to the germline gene, one junction end is altered; a read error may explain this. The V call is TRBV2, the J call TRBJ1-1; 8 bases are shared with TRBD1. The germline CDR1 and CDR2 sequences are SNHLY and FYNNEI. There are 14 residues in the CDR3. CDR3 sequence (DNA): TGTGCCGGCAGCCAGGGGGCGCTGGACACTGAAGCTTTCTTT. Translation gives CAGSQGALDTEAFF.

The chain couples TRBV15 to TRBJ2-3; D possibly corresponds to TRBD2 (5 bases). V shed 2 bases and J shed 3 bases, with 6 bases lying between them. Per the germline V gene, CDR1 is LNHNV and CDR2 is YYDKDF (reference sequence). This CDR3 has 13 residues. The CDR3 protein is CATSRTRTDTQYF. The CDR3 DNA reads TGTGCCACCAGCAGAACTAGAACAGATACGCAGTATTTT.

DNA for the CDR3: TGCAGTGCTAGGACCGGGGGCTACACCTTC. It specifies CSARTGGYTF. The V and J genes are TRBV20-1 and TRBJ1-2, with D uncertain. The germline CDR1 and CDR2 sequences are DFQATT and SNEGSKA (reference sequence). CDR3 length: 10 residues. The V and J ends lost 3 bases and 8 bases respectively, with 7 bases between them.

This clone was found once. The rearrangement links TRBV6-5 to TRBJ1-1, with D possibly matching TRBD1 (5 bases). Germline V lookup: CDR1 MNHEY, CDR2 SVGAGI. V dropped 5 bases and J dropped 3 bases, with 13 bases sitting between them. This CDR3 has 14 amino acids. CDR3 bases: TGTGCCAGCAGTGAGGTACAGGAAGACACTGAAGCTTTCTTT. Translation gives CASSEVQEDTEAFF.

The chain recombines TRBV18 with TRBJ1-1; TRBD1 might be the D (6 bases). The CDR3 extends over 14 amino acids. V lost 0 bases to trimming and J lost 6 bases, with 11 bases between them. The germline V gene has CDR1 KGHSH and CDR2 LQKENI. The CDR3 reads CASSPPPTGSEAFF. The CDR3 nucleotides read TGTGCCAGCTCACCACCCCCGACAGGCTCTGAAGCTTTCTTT.

The genes are TRBV7-3 and TRBJ2-3; D gene uncertain. The germline V and J ends were trimmed by 5 bases and 3 bases, with 9 bases remaining between them. The CDR3 is made up of 13 amino acids. From germline, CDR1 is SGHTA and CDR2 FQGTGA. The CDR3 bases are TGTGCCAGCAGCGACACCTTTACAGATACGCAGTATTTT. This sequence encodes CASSDTFTDTQYF.

The chain uses TRBV2 and TRBJ1-4; TRBD1 matches at 9 bases. The CDR3 consists of 14 residues. J gave up 8 bases and V 5 bases, and 6 bases lay outside the gene matches. Germline V lookup: CDR1 SNHLY, CDR2 FYNNEI. This CDR3 reads CASSPGQGGEKLFF. DNA for the CDR3: TGTGCCAGCAGTCCGGGACAGGGAGGGGAAAAACTGTTTTTT.

This rearrangement joins TRBV30 to TRBJ1-5; TRBD1 might be the D (5 bases). Germline V gene lookup returns CDR1 GTSNPN and CDR2 SVGIG (reference sequence). V dropped 2 bases and J dropped 8 bases, with 13 bases sitting between them. The CDR3 consists of 13 residues. DNA of the CDR3: TGTGCCTGGAGTCGGCAGGGCCCGGAGCCCCAGCATTTT. The encoded protein is CAWSRQGPEPQHF. The complete variable domain, with remaining parts taken from reference TRBV30 and TRBJ1-5, reads SQTIHQWPATLVQPVGSPLSLECTVEGTSNPNLYWYRQAAGRGLQLLFYSVGIGQISSEVPQNLSASRPQDRQFILSSKKLLLSDSGFYLCAWSRQGPEPQHFGDGTRLSIL.

This clone is medium-sized in the sample. The chain couples TRBV18 to TRBJ1-1; 11 bases are a match to TRBD1. V was pared by 4 bases and J by 6 bases, with 1 base of the junction left unmatched. This CDR3 is built from 13 residues. Germline CDR1 is KGHSH and CDR2 is LQKENI. The CDR3 DNA is TGTGCCAGCTCACGGGACAGGGGGGCTGAAGCTTTCTTT. Translating gives CASSRDRGAEAFF.

The rearrangement joins TRBV21-1 to TRBJ2-4; TRBD1, as called in the table, went unchecked against the DNA. TRBV21-1 is listed as a pseudogene. This CDR3 spans 16 amino acids. The CDR3 is CASSRNSYIPKNIQYF. The CDR3, as DNA: TGTGCCAGCAGCAGGAACAGCTACATACCCAAAAACATTCAGTACTTC.

The rearrangement links TRBV7-3 to TRBJ2-1; D is undetermined. This CDR3 comprises 13 residues. Germline CDR1 and CDR2: SGHTA and FQGTGA. V was shortened by 3 bases and J by 4 bases, with 7 bases between the two germline ends. CDR3 protein: CASSFTSYNEQFF. The CDR3 region has the DNA TGTGCCAGCAGCTTTACCTCTTACAATGAGCAGTTCTTC.

The chain joins TRBV5-1 to TRBJ1-1; no clear D. Per germline, CDR1 SGHRS and CDR2 YFSETQ. The CDR3 is made up of 15 amino acids. With 2 bases removed from V and 4 bases from J, the gap between germline ends came to 15 bases. CDR3 bases: TGCGCCAGCAGCTTAGATCCGGGTCTTGCCACTGAAGCTTTCTTT. Residues: CASSLDPGLATEAFF.

The chain couples TRBV6-1 to TRBJ2-3; the D is unclear. CDR1 MNHNS and CDR2 SASEGT come from the germline V gene. The CDR3 covers 16 residues. Trimming shortened V by 3 bases and J by 1 base, and 14 bases separated the two germline ends. CDR3 amino acids: CASSDEADRGTDTQYF. Here the CDR3 DNA reads TGTGCCAGCAGTGATGAGGCGGACCGGGGCACAGATACGCAGTATTTT.